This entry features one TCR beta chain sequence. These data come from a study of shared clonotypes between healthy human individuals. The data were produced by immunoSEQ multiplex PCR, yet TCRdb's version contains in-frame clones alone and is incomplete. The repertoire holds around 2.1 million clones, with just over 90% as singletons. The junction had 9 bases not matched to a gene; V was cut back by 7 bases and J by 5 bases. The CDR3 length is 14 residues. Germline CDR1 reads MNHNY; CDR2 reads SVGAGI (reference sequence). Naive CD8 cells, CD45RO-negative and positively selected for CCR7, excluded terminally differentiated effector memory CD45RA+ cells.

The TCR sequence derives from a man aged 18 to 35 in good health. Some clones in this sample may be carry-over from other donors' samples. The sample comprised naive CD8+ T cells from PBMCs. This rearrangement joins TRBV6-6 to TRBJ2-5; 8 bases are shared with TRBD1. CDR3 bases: TGTGCCAGCACCTCCCAGGGGGCGATGGAGACCCAGTACTTC. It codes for CASTSQGAMETQYF.